This TCR beta chain appears in the sequencing data of a study of human T cells and chemical hapten exposure. Overall study findings and caveats: TCRs exceeding 1 in 1000 frequency stayed unchanged with DPC sensitization. Alopecia in all donors means immunity may differ from healthy individuals.

This clonotype was seen many times. As yet, its antigen is unknown. Methods used by the authors: Sample TCR totals centred on a median of approximately 100,000, ranging 23,224 to 690,600. One entry per CDR3 protein, called by TCRdb with MiXCR from the RACE reads. The V and J calls here are based on TCRdb, not the publication. The sample consists of about 96,000 distinct CDR3 sequences, about 9.3% of them appearing once. The CDR3 has 16 residues. V gave up 3 bases and J gave up 0 bases, with 14 bases separating them. Germline CDR1 reads SGHNT; CDR2 reads YYREEE (reference sequence). Time point: patch test 2, 6 weeks after DPC sensitization. As for treatment: therapeutic diphenylcyclopropenone sensitization with weekly scalp DPC.

This TCR was recovered from a woman aged 35 to 49 with alopecia areata. Some clones in this sample may be carry-over from other donors' samples. The source material was whole blood, sampled in connection with sensitization to the hapten diphenylcyclopropenone (DPC). The V and J genes are TRBV5-4 and TRBJ2-3, with D possibly matching TRBD1 (6 bases). The CDR3 DNA sequence: TGTGCCAGCAGCTCAGGACAGACATTAAGCACAGATACGCAGTATTTT. This translates into CASSSGQTLSTDTQYF.